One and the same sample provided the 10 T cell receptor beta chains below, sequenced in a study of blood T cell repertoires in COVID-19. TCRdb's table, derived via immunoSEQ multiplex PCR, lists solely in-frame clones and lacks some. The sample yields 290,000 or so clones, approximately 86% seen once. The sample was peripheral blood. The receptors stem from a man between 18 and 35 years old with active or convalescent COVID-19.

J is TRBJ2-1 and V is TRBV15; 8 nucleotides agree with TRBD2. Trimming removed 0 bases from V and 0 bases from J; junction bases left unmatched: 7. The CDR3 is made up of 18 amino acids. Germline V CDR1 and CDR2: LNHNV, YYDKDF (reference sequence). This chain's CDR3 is CATSRDMTGGVSYNEQFF. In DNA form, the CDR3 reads TGTGCCACCAGCAGAGATATGACGGGAGGGGTCTCCTACAATGAGCAGTTCTTC.

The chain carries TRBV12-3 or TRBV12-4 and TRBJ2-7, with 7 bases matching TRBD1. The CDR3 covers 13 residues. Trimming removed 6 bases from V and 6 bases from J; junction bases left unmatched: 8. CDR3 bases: TGTGCCAGCAGCCGTGACAGGGTGTCCGAGCAGTACTTC. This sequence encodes CASSRDRVSEQYF.

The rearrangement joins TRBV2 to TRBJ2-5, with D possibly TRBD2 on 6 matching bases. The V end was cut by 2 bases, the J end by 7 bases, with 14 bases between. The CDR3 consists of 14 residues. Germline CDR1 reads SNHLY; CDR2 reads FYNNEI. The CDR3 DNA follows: TGTGCCAGCAGTGAATGGGGGGTCGAGGGGACCCAGTACTTC. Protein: CASSEWGVEGTQYF.

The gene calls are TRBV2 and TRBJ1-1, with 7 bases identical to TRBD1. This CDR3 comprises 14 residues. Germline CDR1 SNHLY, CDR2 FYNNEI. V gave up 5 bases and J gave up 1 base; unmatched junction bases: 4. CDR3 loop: CASSTGQQNTEAFF. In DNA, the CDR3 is TGTGCCAGCAGTACGGGACAGCAGAACACTGAAGCTTTCTTT.

The CDR3 DNA follows: TGTGCCAGCAGCCGGAGGCCTTTGAACACTGAAGCTTTCTTT. Translating gives CASSRRPLNTEAFF. The chain links TRBV27 to TRBJ1-1; D gene uncertain. CDR1 and CDR2 from the germline V gene are MNHEY and SMNVEV (reference sequence). The CDR3 has 14 residues. The V end was cut by 6 bases, the J end by 0 bases, with 11 bases between.

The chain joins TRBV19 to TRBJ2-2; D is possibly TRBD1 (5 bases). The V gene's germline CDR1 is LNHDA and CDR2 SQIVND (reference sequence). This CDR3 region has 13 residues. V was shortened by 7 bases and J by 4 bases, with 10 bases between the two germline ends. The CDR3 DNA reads TGTGCCAGTATGACAGTCCTCACCGGGGAGCTGTTTTTT. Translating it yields CASMTVLTGELFF.

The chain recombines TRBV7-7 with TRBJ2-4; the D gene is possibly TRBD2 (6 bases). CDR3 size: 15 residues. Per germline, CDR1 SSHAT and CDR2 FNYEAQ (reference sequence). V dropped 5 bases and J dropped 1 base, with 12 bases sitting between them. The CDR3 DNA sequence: TGTGCCAGCAGCCAAAGGGAGGCGGCCAAAAACATTCAGTACTTC. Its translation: CASSQREAAKNIQYF.

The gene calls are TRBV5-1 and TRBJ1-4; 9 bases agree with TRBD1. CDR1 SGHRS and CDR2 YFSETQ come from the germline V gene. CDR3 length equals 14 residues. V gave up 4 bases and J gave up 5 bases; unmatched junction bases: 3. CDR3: CASSPGQGNEKLFF. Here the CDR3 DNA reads TGCGCCAGCAGCCCAGGACAGGGGAATGAAAAACTGTTTTTT.

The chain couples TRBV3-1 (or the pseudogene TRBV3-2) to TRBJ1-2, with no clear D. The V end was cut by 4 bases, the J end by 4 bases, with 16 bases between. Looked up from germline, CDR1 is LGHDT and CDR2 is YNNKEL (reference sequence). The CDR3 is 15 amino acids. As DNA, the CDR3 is TGTGCCAGCAGCCTTTCCCGGGGTTTCGGCTATGGCTACACCTTC. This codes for CASSLSRGFGYGYTF.

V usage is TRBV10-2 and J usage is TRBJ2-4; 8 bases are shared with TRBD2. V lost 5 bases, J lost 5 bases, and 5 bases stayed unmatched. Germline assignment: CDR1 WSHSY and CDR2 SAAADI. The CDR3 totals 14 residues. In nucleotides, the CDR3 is TGCGCCAGCAGTAGCGCGGGAGGAGAAAACATTCAGTACTTC. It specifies CASSSAGGENIQYF.